These 32 T cell receptor beta chains came from one sample sequenced in a study of identical twins. TCRdb ran MiXCR on the 5' RACE reads and lists one entry per CDR3 protein. The repertoire consists of around 490,000 distinct CDR3 sequences, with 15% occurring once and the leading ten covering nearly 0.45%. These same data were also listed under a study on yellow fever vaccine responses in identical twins.

The sample taken for sequencing was CD4+ T cells sorted from blood. These receptors were obtained from a woman younger than 30 in good health.

This clonotype was counted only a few times. The rearrangement uses TRBV20-1 and TRBJ2-6; TRBD2 matches 9 bases. CDR1 is DFQATT, CDR2 SNEGSKA, per germline (reference sequence). The CDR3 runs 20 residues. V lost 2 bases to trimming and J lost 3 bases; unmatched junction nucleotides: 17. The CDR3 DNA is TGCAGTGCTAGACAGACCTCCCCGGGACTAGCTTCTTTTGGGGCCAACGTCCTGACTTTC. It specifies CSARQTSPGLASFGANVLTF.

This clonotype was seen only a few times. The rearrangement uses TRBV12-3 or TRBV12-4 and TRBJ2-5; 13 bases are shared with TRBD2. The CDR3 consists of 15 residues. V shed 4 bases, J shed 2 bases, and the junction held 1 base outside the gene matches. The CDR3 region is CASSSGLAGQETQYF. The CDR3 coding sequence is TGTGCCAGCAGTTCGGGACTAGCGGGGCAAGAGACCCAGTACTTC.

The table lists this clonotype with many counts. The rearrangement links TRBV20-1 to TRBJ2-1; 7 nucleotides agree with TRBD1. This CDR3 region has 12 residues. Per germline, CDR1 DFQATT and CDR2 SNEGSKA (reference sequence). V was pared by 6 bases and J by 5 bases, with 4 bases of the junction left unmatched. CDR3 amino acids: CSAKTGNNEQFF. CDR3 DNA: TGCAGTGCAAAGACAGGGAACAATGAGCAGTTCTTC.

The J gene is TRBJ2-1, the V gene TRBV5-5; D call uncertain. The V gene lost 0 bases and the J gene lost 4 bases, with 8 bases spanning the gap. This CDR3 has 14 amino acids. CDR1 is SGHKS, CDR2 YYEKEE, per germline (reference sequence). The CDR3 spells CASSLDPAYNEQFF. The CDR3 nucleotides are TGTGCCAGCAGCTTGGATCCGGCTTACAATGAGCAGTTCTTC.

CDR3 sequence: CATSDREVLADTQYF. The DNA for the CDR3 is TGTGCCACCAGTGATAGGGAGGTTCTGGCAGATACGCAGTATTTT. The V and J genes are TRBV24-1 and TRBJ2-3; D might be TRBD2 (6 bases). Trimming cost V 3 bases and J 4 bases, with 13 bases left between them. Germline CDR1 is KGHDR and CDR2 is SFDVKD. This CDR3 is 15 amino acids long.

The rearrangement joins TRBV5-1 to TRBJ1-4; 7 nucleotides align to TRBD1. This CDR3 comprises 15 residues. Trimming cost V 4 bases and J 5 bases; bases outside gene matches: 8. The germline V gene encodes CDR1 SGHRS and CDR2 YFSETQ. The CDR3: CASSATTGLNEKLFF. CDR3 bases: TGCGCCAGCAGCGCGACGACAGGGTTAAATGAAAAACTGTTTTTT.

This clonotype occurred a few times. The rearrangement links TRBV10-3 to TRBJ1-1, with TRBD1 identical over 7 bases. V gave up 2 bases and J gave up 1 base; unmatched junction bases: 10. Per the germline V gene, CDR1 is ENHRY and CDR2 is SYGVKD. The CDR3 has 17 amino acids. The CDR3 DNA follows: TGTGCCATCAGTGAGCAAAAGACAGGGAGGAGGAACACTGAAGCTTTCTTT. Amino acids: CAISEQKTGRRNTEAFF.

As regards this clonotype: One end of the junction does not line up with germline, which may come from a read error. This sequence joins TRBV12-3 or TRBV12-4 and TRBJ2-3; 8 nucleotides align to TRBD2. The CDR3 covers 15 residues. The DNA for the CDR3 is TGTGCCAGCAGTCCGGGACTAGGTGTAGCAGATACGCGGTATTTT. This encodes CASSPGLGVADTRYF.

This clonotype was detected a few times. The genes are TRBV20-1 and TRBJ2-1; D not certain. Between the trimmed V and J ends, which lost 2 bases and 2 bases, there was a span of 10 bases. Germline V gene sequence: CDR1 DFQATT, CDR2 SNEGSKA (reference sequence). This CDR3 spans 14 amino acids. The CDR3 coding sequence is TGCAGTGCTAGAATGGGCGGACCCTACAATGAGCAGTTCTTC. Protein sequence: CSARMGGPYNEQFF.

This clonotype has a handful of counts. This chain joins TRBV20-1 and TRBJ2-7, with 7 bases matching TRBD1. This CDR3 region has 16 residues. Germline lookup yields CDR1 DFQATT and CDR2 SNEGSKA (reference sequence). The ends lost 1 base at V and 0 bases at J; junction bases unmatched: 9. CDR3 DNA sequence: TGCAGTGCTAGAGGCCCATGGACAGGCAACTCCTACGAGCAGTACTTC. Translated, it gives CSARGPWTGNSYEQYF.

The chain uses TRBV3-1 and TRBJ2-7; D tentatively fits TRBD1 or TRBD2 (5 bases each). The CDR3 runs 14 residues. Germline CDR1 and CDR2: LGHDT and YNNKEL (reference sequence). V lost 1 base and J lost 10, with 17 bases in between. The CDR3 is CASSQAGPLRDQYF. The CDR3 region has the DNA TGTGCCAGCAGCCAAGCGGGACCATTACGAGATCAGTACTTC.

A note on this clonotype: Sequence at one end of the junction differs from germline and may be a read error. The genes are TRBV15 and TRBJ2-7, with D possibly TRBD2 on 7 matching bases. Germline lookup yields CDR1 LNHNV and CDR2 YYDKDF (reference sequence). This CDR3 is built from 15 residues. In DNA form, the CDR3 reads TGTGCCACCACCAGAGGGGGGGGAAACACCTACGAGCAGTACTTC. Translation gives CATTRGGGNTYEQYF.

The chain uses TRBV4-1 and TRBJ2-3, with 10 bases aligning to TRBD2. In germline, CDR1 is MGHRA, CDR2 YSYEKL. This CDR3 is 18 amino acids long. V gave up 1 base and J gave up 0 bases; unmatched junction bases: 7. CDR3 residues: CASSQGPRTSGSTDTQYF. The DNA of the CDR3 is TGCGCCAGCAGCCAAGGACCCCGGACTAGCGGTAGCACAGATACGCAGTATTTT.

The chain employs TRBV20-1 and TRBJ2-5, with 13 bases lining up with TRBD2. Germline V CDR1 and CDR2: DFQATT, SNEGSKA (reference sequence). The trim removed 3 bases at V and 5 bases at J, leaving 6 bases unmatched. The CDR3 sequence is 15 residues long. This CDR3 is CSASPGLAGKETQYF. CDR3 DNA: TGCAGTGCTAGCCCGGGACTAGCGGGGAAGGAGACCCAGTACTTC.

This chain links TRBV11-2 with TRBJ2-2; 8 bases are a match to TRBD2. V lost 5 bases and J lost 7; bases outside the gene matches: 9. Germline assignment: CDR1 SGHAT and CDR2 FQNNGV. This CDR3 has 15 residues. CDR3 protein: CASSQGAGVVGELFF. CDR3 nucleotide sequence: TGTGCCAGCAGCCAAGGAGCGGGAGTGGTCGGGGAGCTGTTTTTT.

In this sample, this clonotype turned up many times. The chain combines TRBV5-1 with TRBJ2-1, with D hard to call. Trimming removed 0 bases at V and 9 bases at J, with 22 bases between. The CDR3 totals 17 residues. Germline CDR1 is SGHRS and CDR2 is YFSETQ. In DNA, the CDR3 is TGCGCCAGCAGCTTGGCCGGCGTGATCGAATTTTATGGTGAGCAGTTCTTC. It yields the protein CASSLAGVIEFYGEQFF.

This clonotype was seen a handful of times. V is TRBV11-2 and J is TRBJ2-1, with 10 bases aligning to TRBD2. Trimming cost V 1 base and J 4 bases; bases outside gene matches: 16. The V gene's germline CDR1 is SGHAT and CDR2 FQNNGV. The CDR3 length is 20 residues. The CDR3: CASSLVGWTSGPATYNEQFF. The CDR3 DNA follows: TGTGCCAGCAGCTTAGTGGGCTGGACTAGCGGTCCAGCAACATACAATGAGCAGTTCTTC.

This clonotype has just a few counts. The rearrangement uses TRBV3-1 and TRBJ2-2; 8 positions agree with TRBD1. Germline CDR1 and CDR2: LGHDT and YNNKEL (reference sequence). J was trimmed by 4 bases and V by 7 bases; bases with no gene match: 11. CDR3 length: 16 residues. Here the CDR3 DNA reads TGTGCCAGCACACCCGGACAGGGCGAGGGCACCGGGGAGCTGTTTTTT. Translating it yields CASTPGQGEGTGELFF. The variable domain in full, with the rest retrieved from reference TRBV3-1 and TRBJ2-2, is DTAVSQTPKYLVTQMGNDKSIKCEQNLGHDTMYWYKQDSKKFLKIMFSYNNKELIINETVPNRFSPKSPDKAHLNLHINSLELGDSAVYFCASTPGQGEGTGELFFGEGSRLTVL.

This chain joins TRBV7-9 and TRBJ2-1; 8 bases align to TRBD1. With V trimmed by 6 bases and J by 6 bases, 16 bases remained unmatched. The CDR3 is 17 residues long. CDR1 is SEHNR, CDR2 FQNEAQ, per germline (reference sequence). The CDR3 loop is CASRPGQGWSGFNEQFF. The CDR3 region has the DNA TGTGCCAGCAGACCTGGACAGGGCTGGTCAGGGTTCAATGAGCAGTTCTTC.

The chain uses TRBV7-9 and TRBJ2-7; TRBD1 agrees at 11 bases. Trimming at V came to 5 bases and at J to 6 bases, leaving 9 bases not matched to a gene. The CDR3 covers 15 residues. Germline loops: CDR1 SEHNR, CDR2 FQNEAQ (reference sequence). CDR3 coding DNA: TGTGCCAGCAGCCTAGGACAGGGGGCGACAAGCGAGCAGTACTTC. Residues: CASSLGQGATSEQYF.

This CDR3 reads CASSARGMVGRDQPQHF. The CDR3 region has the DNA TGTGCCAGCAGCGCCCGCGGGATGGTAGGGCGCGATCAGCCCCAGCATTTT. This rearrangement joins TRBV2 to TRBJ1-5, with D unclear. Germline V gives CDR1 SNHLY, CDR2 FYNNEI. This CDR3 comprises 17 residues. V lost 6 bases to trimming and J lost 5 bases, with 23 bases between them.

The sample holds a few counts of this clonotype. V is TRBV28 and J is TRBJ2-7; unclear D gene. CDR3 length: 14 amino acids. Germline loops: CDR1 MDHEN, CDR2 SYDVKM. V was shortened by 7 bases and J by 3 bases, with 16 bases between the two germline ends. The CDR3 bases are TGTGCCAGCACCTCCCGGTGGGGTCTCTACGAGCAGTACGTC. It translates to CASTSRWGLYEQYV.

The chain's CDR3 is CASSSGTGGGRQAQHF. The CDR3 bases are TGTGCCAGCAGTTCCGGGACAGGGGGAGGTAGACAGGCCCAGCATTTT. The rearrangement joins TRBV27 to TRBJ1-5; 11 nucleotides align to TRBD1. This CDR3 is built from 16 residues. Trimming cost V 4 bases and J 11 bases; bases outside gene matches: 13. Germline V gives CDR1 MNHEY, CDR2 SMNVEV (reference sequence).

The chain combines TRBV15 with TRBJ2-3; D unresolved. The CDR3 loop spans 13 amino acids. Germline lookup yields CDR1 LNHNV and CDR2 YYDKDF (reference sequence). V was clipped by 3 bases and J by 1 base, with 5 bases between them. CDR3 in DNA: TGTGCCACCAGCAGGGACGGCACAGATACGCAGTATTTT. Translated, it gives CATSRDGTDTQYF.

The rearrangement joins TRBV7-9 to TRBJ1-2, with D possibly TRBD1 on 5 matching bases. Trimming took 1 base from V and 6 from J, leaving 9 bases between them. Germline loops: CDR1 SEHNR, CDR2 FQNEAQ (reference sequence). This CDR3 contains 13 residues. The CDR3 region is CASSLGREDGYTF. Written as DNA, the CDR3 is TGTGCCAGCAGCTTAGGCAGGGAGGATGGCTACACCTTC.

This clonotype has a handful of counts. The V gene is TRBV5-1, the J gene TRBJ2-3; possibly TRBD2 for D (6 bases). CDR1 SGHRS and CDR2 YFSETQ come from the germline V gene. The CDR3 runs to 16 residues. The V end lost 4 bases, the J end lost 1 base, and 16 bases lay between the germline ends. The CDR3 protein is CASSTQRRGGTDTQYF. The DNA for the CDR3 is TGCGCCAGCAGCACCCAACGGCGGGGTGGCACAGATACGCAGTATTTT.

The chain combines TRBV5-1 with TRBJ2-5, with D maybe TRBD2 (5 bases). Trimming removed 4 bases from V and 4 bases from J, with 14 bases in between. From germline, CDR1 is SGHRS and CDR2 YFSETQ. The CDR3 sequence is 14 residues long. The CDR3 DNA reads TGCGCCAGCAGCCTACGACCTAGCTCAGAGACCCAGTACTTC. Protein: CASSLRPSSETQYF.

The J gene is TRBJ2-2, the V gene TRBV18; 7 bases fit TRBD2. Germline CDR1 and CDR2: KGHSH and LQKENI. This CDR3 is 17 amino acids long. Trimming removed 4 bases from V and 1 base from J; junction bases left unmatched: 9. The chain's CDR3 is CASSRSGGSKNTGELFF. CDR3 nucleotide sequence: TGTGCCAGCTCACGTTCAGGCGGGAGCAAGAACACCGGGGAGCTGTTTTTT.

The table lists this clonotype with a few counts. V gene TRBV5-1 combines with J gene TRBJ2-5; 8 bases are a match to TRBD2. V was clipped by 3 bases and J by 5 bases; unmatched bases: 6. The CDR3 extends over 14 amino acids. CDR1 is SGHRS and CDR2 is YFSETQ in the germline V gene. The CDR3 region has the DNA TGCGCCAGCAGCTCCGGGACTAGTTGGGAGACCCAGTACTTC. This sequence encodes CASSSGTSWETQYF.

This chain connects TRBV5-1 to TRBJ1-1; tentative D call: TRBD1 (5 bases). With 3 bases removed from V and 1 base from J, the gap between germline ends came to 10 bases. Germline V gene lookup returns CDR1 SGHRS and CDR2 YFSETQ. The CDR3 extends over 14 amino acids. The CDR3 coding sequence is TGCGCCAGCAGCTATGAGGGGCCGAACACTGAAGCTTTCTTT. Translation: CASSYEGPNTEAFF.

CDR3 DNA: TGCGCCAGCACCATTGGTGGGTCTGGGGCCAACGTCCTGACTTTC. This translates into CASTIGGSGANVLTF. This sequence joins TRBV5-1 and TRBJ2-6, with D unresolved. CDR1 SGHRS and CDR2 YFSETQ come from the germline V gene. The V and J ends lost 6 bases and 1 base respectively, with 11 bases between them. The CDR3 totals 15 residues.

The rearrangement links TRBV24-1 to TRBJ1-2; the match to TRBD1 covers 8 bases. V shed 4 bases and J 4 bases; nucleotides not matched to a gene: 4. CDR3 length: 14 residues. Per germline, CDR1 KGHDR and CDR2 SFDVKD. The CDR3 loop is CATSESTGGYGYTF. The DNA for the CDR3 is TGTGCCACCAGTGAATCTACAGGGGGCTATGGCTACACCTTC.